These 9 T cell receptor beta chains were sequenced from one sample in a study of technical replicates of blood from a handful of donors. The data were produced by immunoSEQ multiplex PCR, yet TCRdb's version contains in-frame clones alone and is incomplete. The profile shows some 62,000 clones, over 75% of them singletons. Sequenced material: PBMCs. The receptors derive from a human donor in good health. Some clones in this sample may be carry-over from other donors' samples.

This rearrangement joins TRBV19 to TRBJ1-5, with 10 positions matching TRBD1. This CDR3 has 15 amino acids. V lost 0 bases to trimming and J lost 6 bases; unmatched junction nucleotides: 2. Germline CDR1 and CDR2: LNHDA and SQIVND (reference sequence). In nucleotides, the CDR3 is TGTGCCAGTAGTATAGATGACAGGGGGCGTCAGCCCCAGCATTTT. It is translated as CASSIDDRGRQPQHF.

This clone was observed a single time. This rearrangement joins TRBV7-6 to TRBJ2-7; tentative D call: TRBD2 (5 bases). The CDR3 covers 14 residues. CDR1 is SGHVS, CDR2 FNYEAQ, per germline. The ends were cut back, 1 base at V and 3 bases at J, with 10 bases in the middle. This chain's CDR3 is CASSLVPGSYEQYF. In nucleotides, the CDR3 is TGTGCCAGCAGCTTAGTTCCGGGGAGCTACGAGCAGTACTTC.

The V gene is TRBV5-4, the J gene TRBJ2-7; TRBD2 is a possible D gene (6 bases). This CDR3 spans 15 amino acids. Trimming removed 3 bases at V and 4 bases at J, with 17 bases between. CDR1 and CDR2 (germline): SGHNT, YYREEE (reference sequence). The CDR3, as DNA: TGTGCCAGCAGCTCTTACGGGAGCGGACTATACGAGCAGTACTTC. Its protein is CASSSYGSGLYEQYF. The entire variable domain, with the rest obtained from reference TRBV5-4 and TRBJ2-7, is as follows: ETGVTQSPTHLIKTRGQQVTLRCSSQSGHNTVSWYQQALGQGPQFIFQYYREEENGRGNFPPRFSGLQFPNYSSELNVNALELDDSALYLCASSSYGSGLYEQYFGPGTRLTVT.

This clone was seen only once. The V call is TRBV5-4, the J call TRBJ2-1, with 9 bases matching TRBD1. V trimming: 4 bases; J trimming: 4 bases; junction bases outside the gene matches: 6. Germline CDR1 SGHNT, CDR2 YYREEE (reference sequence). This CDR3 comprises 15 residues. Here the CDR3 reads CASSVATGGYNEQFF. The DNA of the CDR3 is TGTGCCAGCAGCGTCGCGACAGGGGGGTACAATGAGCAGTTCTTC.

V gene TRBV10-3 combines with J gene TRBJ2-7, with 7 bases aligning to TRBD2. Germline V gene data show CDR1 as ENHRY and CDR2 as SYGVKD. V gave up 8 bases and J gave up 6 bases; unmatched junction bases: 7. The CDR3 spans 12 residues. The CDR3 DNA is TGTGCCATCCGGGAGGAACGGGGCGAGCAGTACTTC. This translates into CAIREERGEQYF.

This clone was observed once. Other DNA sequences in this sample translate to the same CDR3. The gene calls are TRBV7-3 and TRBJ2-5, with a possible D match to TRBD2 (6 bases). The germline gives CDR1 SGHTA, CDR2 FQGTGA. V dropped 5 bases and J dropped 5 bases, with 12 bases sitting between them. CDR3 length equals 13 residues. The CDR3 coding sequence is TGTGCCAGCAGCCTTGACCGGGGGGAGACCCAGTACTTC. Its translation is CASSLDRGETQYF.

The chain combines TRBV7-3 with TRBJ2-1; D is possibly TRBD1 (5 bases). Germline lookup yields CDR1 SGHTA and CDR2 FQGTGA. This CDR3 has 15 amino acids. The ends were cut back, 4 bases at V and 4 bases at J, with 14 bases in the middle. In nucleotides, the CDR3 is TGTGCCAGCAGCTCTGACAGAAGTTTTTACAATGAGCAGTTCTTC. It codes for CASSSDRSFYNEQFF. Combining the CDR3 with reference TRBV7-3 and TRBJ2-1 gives the whole variable domain GAGVSQTPSNKVTEKGKYVELRCDPISGHTALYWYRQSLGQGPEFLIYFQGTGAADDSGLPNDRFFAVRPEGSVSTLKIQRTERGDSAVYLCASSSDRSFYNEQFFGPGTRLTVL.

This clone was counted only a few times. The rearrangement links TRBV21-1 to TRBJ2-7; the D segment call TRBD2 is taken from the table without a DNA check. TRBV21-1 is assigned pseudogene status. The CDR3 totals 16 residues. CDR3: CASSNSSGSGLDEQYF. The CDR3 DNA reads TGTGCCAGCAGCAACTCTAGCGGGAGTGGATTGGACGAGCAGTACTTC.

V gene TRBV7-3 combines with J gene TRBJ2-2, with TRBD2 matching 8 bases. The CDR3 has 17 residues. V was clipped by 4 bases and J by 2 bases; unmatched bases: 9. Germline lookup yields CDR1 SGHTA and CDR2 FQGTGA. The CDR3 DNA follows: TGTGCCAGCAGCTCCCCCGCGGCGGGGGGCAACACCGGGGAGCTGTTTTTT. Protein sequence: CASSSPAAGGNTGELFF.